Presented here are 9 T cell receptor beta chains from one specimen sequenced in a study of patients and donors after allogeneic stem cell transplantation. MiXCR was run by TCRdb on the RT-PCR reads, yielding one entry per CDR3 protein. Seen here are about 960,000 distinct CDR3 sequences, around 17% observed once, and the top ten hold 5% to 6.5%. The sample was blood, either unsorted or a sorted T cell fraction (not recorded which). The receptors derive from a human donor who was either an allogeneic HSCT recipient or a stem cell or donor lymphocyte infusion donor (not recorded which). It is not recorded whose cells these are; they may come from a transplant donor.

This CDR3 is CASSYSGALAVNNEQFF. The CDR3 DNA is TGTGCCAGCAGTTACTCGGGGGCACTAGCGGTTAACAATGAGCAGTTCTTC. V gene TRBV6-5 combines with J gene TRBJ2-1; 8 bases line up with TRBD2. This CDR3 region has 17 residues. Germline loops: CDR1 MNHEY, CDR2 SVGAGI. The J segment lost 5 bases and the V segment lost 0 bases, leaving 9 bases of the junction unmatched.

V is TRBV20-1 and J is TRBJ2-1, with D possibly called TRBD1 or TRBD2 (5 bases each). Germline CDR1 DFQATT, CDR2 SNEGSKA (reference sequence). The germline V and J ends were trimmed by 3 bases and 13 bases, with 16 bases remaining between them. The CDR3 covers 12 residues. The CDR3 loop is CSARGLGGEQFF. The CDR3 DNA reads as TGCAGTGCTAGGGGTCTTGGGGGAGAACAGTTCTTC.

V usage is TRBV29-1 and J usage is TRBJ2-3; D is undetermined. This CDR3 contains 12 residues. V shed 6 bases and J shed 4 bases, with 11 bases lying between them. The germline CDR1 and CDR2 sequences are SQVTM and ANQGSEA. This chain's CDR3 is CSVAPLADTQYF. CDR3 in DNA: TGCAGCGTGGCTCCGCTCGCAGATACGCAGTATTTT.

V is TRBV4-2 and J is TRBJ2-1; D gene unclear. Germline V gives CDR1 LGHNA, CDR2 YNFKEQ. This CDR3 is 17 amino acids long. The V gene lost 5 bases and the J gene lost 9 bases, with 26 bases spanning the gap. CDR3 coding DNA: TGTGCCAGCAGCACATCTCGAGGTCCTACGGCCGCTAGTGAGCAGTTCTTC. Encoded protein: CASSTSRGPTAASEQFF.

V is TRBV11-2 and J is TRBJ2-1; 11 bases agree with TRBD2. Trimming removed 3 bases from V and 8 bases from J; junction bases left unmatched: 6. Germline V gene lookup returns CDR1 SGHAT and CDR2 FQNNGV. CDR3 length: 15 amino acids. CDR3 coding DNA: TGTGCCAGCAGCTTTAGCGGGAGGGCCGCCCATGAGCAGTTCTTC. It translates to CASSFSGRAAHEQFF.

The chain carries TRBV20-1 and TRBJ1-1; D might be TRBD1 (6 bases). Trimming took 7 bases from V and 0 from J, leaving 12 bases between them. This CDR3 has 13 residues. Germline CDR1 reads DFQATT; CDR2 reads SNEGSKA (reference sequence). CDR3: CSGKGHVNTEAFF. The CDR3 coding sequence is TGCAGTGGGAAGGGACATGTGAACACTGAAGCTTTCTTT.

The V call is TRBV3-1, the J call TRBJ2-1; 10 bases map to TRBD2. V lost 4 bases to trimming and J lost 5 bases; unmatched junction nucleotides: 8. This CDR3 is built from 16 residues. Germline-derived CDR1 and CDR2 are LGHDT and YNNKEL (reference sequence). CDR3 DNA sequence: TGTGCCAGCAGCCGCGAAAGGACTAGCGGTCACAATGAGCAGTTCTTC. Encoded protein: CASSRERTSGHNEQFF.

The table lists this clonotype with a few counts. The V gene is TRBV20-1, the J gene TRBJ2-1, with 7 bases that match TRBD2. The CDR3 runs to 15 residues. V lost 3 bases, J lost 6 bases, and 11 bases stayed unmatched. The germline gives CDR1 DFQATT, CDR2 SNEGSKA (reference sequence). CDR3 protein: CSASPLRGGINEQFF. The CDR3 bases are TGCAGTGCTAGCCCTCTGCGCGGGGGTATCAATGAGCAGTTCTTC.

This clonotype was recorded a few times. The chain recombines TRBV24-1 with TRBJ1-3, with 9 positions matching TRBD1. Germline trimming cut 3 bases from V and 7 bases from J; bases unmatched to any gene: 6. Germline CDR1 reads KGHDR; CDR2 reads SFDVKD. The CDR3 spans 15 residues. CDR3 amino acids: CATSDASGTGNTIYF. Here the CDR3 DNA reads TGTGCCACCAGTGATGCTTCCGGGACAGGGAACACCATATATTTT.